What follows describes a single T cell receptor beta chain. These data come from a study of blood T cell repertoires in COVID-19. About the study: Samples of COVID-19 (acute and convalescent) were obtained from the United States, Italy and Spain.

In the source study's methods: Quantification of nucleated cells was approximated via reference gene primer amplification. Libraries were prepared by immunoSEQ multiplex PCR; TCRdb keeps only in-frame clonotypes and omits some of them. That table furnishes V, J and clone size, whereas the DNA furnished D and trimming. The table records 30,000 to 35,000 clones, roughly four fifths of them present only once. Looked up from germline, CDR1 is MGHDK and CDR2 is SYGVNS. This CDR3 is built from 13 residues. V shed 7 bases, J shed 0 bases, and the junction held 2 bases outside the gene matches. The chain couples TRBV25-1 to TRBJ1-1; 7 bases line up with TRBD1. The TCR originated in a man aged 80 or over with active or convalescent COVID-19. Sequencing was carried out using peripheral blood. The CDR3 DNA reads as TGTGCCAGCAAAGGGACAGTGAACACTGAAGCTTTCTTT. It yields the protein CASKGTVNTEAFF.